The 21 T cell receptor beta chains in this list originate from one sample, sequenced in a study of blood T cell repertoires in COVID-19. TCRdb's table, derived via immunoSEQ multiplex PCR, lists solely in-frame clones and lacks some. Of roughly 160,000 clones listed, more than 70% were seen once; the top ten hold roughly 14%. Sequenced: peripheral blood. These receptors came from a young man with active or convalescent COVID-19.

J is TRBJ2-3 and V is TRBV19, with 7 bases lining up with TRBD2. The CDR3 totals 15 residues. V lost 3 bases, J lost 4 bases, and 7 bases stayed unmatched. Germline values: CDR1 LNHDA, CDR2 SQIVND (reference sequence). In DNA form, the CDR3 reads TGTGCCAGTAGTATGGAGGCGGGAGAGGCAGATACGCAGTATTTT. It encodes CASSMEAGEADTQYF.

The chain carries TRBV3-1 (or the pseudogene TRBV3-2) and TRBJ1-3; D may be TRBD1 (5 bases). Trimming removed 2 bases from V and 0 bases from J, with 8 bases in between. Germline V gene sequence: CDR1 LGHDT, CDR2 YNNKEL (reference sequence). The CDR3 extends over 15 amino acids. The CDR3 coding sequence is TGTGCCAGCAGCCAACACAGGAGCTCTGGAAACACCATATATTTT. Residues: CASSQHRSSGNTIYF.

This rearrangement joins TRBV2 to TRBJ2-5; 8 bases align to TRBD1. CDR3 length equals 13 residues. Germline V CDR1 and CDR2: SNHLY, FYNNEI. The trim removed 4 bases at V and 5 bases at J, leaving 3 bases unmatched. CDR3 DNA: TGTGCCAGCAGTGTCAGGGGGCCGGAGACCCAGTACTTC. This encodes CASSVRGPETQYF.

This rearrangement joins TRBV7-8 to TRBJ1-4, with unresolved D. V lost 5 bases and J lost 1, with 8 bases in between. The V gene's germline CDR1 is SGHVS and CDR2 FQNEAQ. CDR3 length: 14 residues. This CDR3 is CASSPSETNEKLFF. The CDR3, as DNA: TGTGCCAGCAGCCCATCAGAAACTAATGAAAAACTGTTTTTT.

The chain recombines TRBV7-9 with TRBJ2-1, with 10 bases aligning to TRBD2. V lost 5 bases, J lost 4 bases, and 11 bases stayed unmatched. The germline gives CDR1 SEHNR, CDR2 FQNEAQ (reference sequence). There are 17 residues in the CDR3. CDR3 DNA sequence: TGTGCCAGCAGCACGGTCTCTAGCGGGAGAAGATACAATGAGCAGTTCTTC. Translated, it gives CASSTVSSGRRYNEQFF.

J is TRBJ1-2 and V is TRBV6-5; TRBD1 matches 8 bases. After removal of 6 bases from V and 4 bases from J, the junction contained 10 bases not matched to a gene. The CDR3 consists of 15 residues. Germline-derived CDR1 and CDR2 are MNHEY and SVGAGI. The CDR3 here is CASSVGQGASYGYTF. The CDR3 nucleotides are TGTGCCAGCAGCGTTGGACAGGGAGCAAGCTATGGCTACACCTTC.

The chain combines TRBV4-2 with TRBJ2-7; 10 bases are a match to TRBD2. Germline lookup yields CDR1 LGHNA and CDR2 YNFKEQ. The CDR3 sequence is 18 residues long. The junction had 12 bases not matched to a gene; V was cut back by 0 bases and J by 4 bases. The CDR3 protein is CASSQDGLAGVLLYEQYF. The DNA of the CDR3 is TGTGCCAGCAGCCAAGATGGGCTAGCGGGAGTTCTCCTTTACGAGCAGTACTTC.

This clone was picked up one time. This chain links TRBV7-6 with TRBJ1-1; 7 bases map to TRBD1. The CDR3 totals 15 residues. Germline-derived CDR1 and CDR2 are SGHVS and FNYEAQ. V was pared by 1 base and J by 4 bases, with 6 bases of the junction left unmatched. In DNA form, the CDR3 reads TGTGCCAGCAGCTTAGTGGGAACAGGGGCCACTGAAGCTTTCTTT. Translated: CASSLVGTGATEAFF. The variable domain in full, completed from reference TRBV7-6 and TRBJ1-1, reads GAGVSQSPRYKVTKRGQDVALRCDPISGHVSLYWYRQALGQGPEFLTYFNYEAQQDKSGLPNDRFSAERPEGSISTLTIQRTEQRDSAMYRCASSLVGTGATEAFFGQGTRLTVV.

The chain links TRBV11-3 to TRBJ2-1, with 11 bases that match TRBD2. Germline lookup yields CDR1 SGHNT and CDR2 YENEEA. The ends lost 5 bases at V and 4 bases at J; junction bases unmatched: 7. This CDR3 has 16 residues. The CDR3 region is CASSASSGGLYNEQFF. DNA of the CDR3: TGTGCCAGCAGCGCATCTAGCGGGGGGCTGTACAATGAGCAGTTCTTC.

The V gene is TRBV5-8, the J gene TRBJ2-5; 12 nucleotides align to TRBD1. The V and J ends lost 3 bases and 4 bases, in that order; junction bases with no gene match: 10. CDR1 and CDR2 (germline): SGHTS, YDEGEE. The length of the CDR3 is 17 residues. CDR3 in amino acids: CASSSGTGGDIGETQYF. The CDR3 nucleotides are TGTGCCAGCAGCTCAGGGACAGGGGGCGATATTGGAGAGACCCAGTACTTC.

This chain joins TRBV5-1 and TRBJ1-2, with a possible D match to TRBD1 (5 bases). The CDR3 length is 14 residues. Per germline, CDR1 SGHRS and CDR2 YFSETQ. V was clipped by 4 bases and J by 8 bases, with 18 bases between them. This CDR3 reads CASSPGLRESGYTF. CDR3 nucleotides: TGCGCCAGCAGCCCGGGACTCCGAGAGTCAGGCTACACCTTC.

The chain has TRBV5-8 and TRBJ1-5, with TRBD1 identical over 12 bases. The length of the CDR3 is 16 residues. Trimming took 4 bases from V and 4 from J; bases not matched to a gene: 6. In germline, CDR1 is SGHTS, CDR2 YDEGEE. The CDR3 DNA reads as TGTGCCAGCAGCAGTAGGGACAGGGGGCGAAATCAGCCCCAGCATTTT. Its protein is CASSSRDRGRNQPQHF.

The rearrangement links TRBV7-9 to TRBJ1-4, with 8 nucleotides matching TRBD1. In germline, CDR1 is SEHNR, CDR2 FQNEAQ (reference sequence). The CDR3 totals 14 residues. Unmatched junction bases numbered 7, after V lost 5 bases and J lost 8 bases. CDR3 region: CASSQGQGSEKLFF. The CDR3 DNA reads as TGTGCCAGCAGCCAAGGACAGGGCTCGGAAAAACTGTTTTTT.

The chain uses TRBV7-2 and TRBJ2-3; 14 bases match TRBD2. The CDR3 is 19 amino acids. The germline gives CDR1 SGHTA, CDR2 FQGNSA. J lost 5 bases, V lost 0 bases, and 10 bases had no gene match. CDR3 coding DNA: TGTGCCAGCAGCTTAGCGGTTAGGACTAGCGGGAGGTTGGGAGATACGCAGTATTTT. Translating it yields CASSLAVRTSGRLGDTQYF.

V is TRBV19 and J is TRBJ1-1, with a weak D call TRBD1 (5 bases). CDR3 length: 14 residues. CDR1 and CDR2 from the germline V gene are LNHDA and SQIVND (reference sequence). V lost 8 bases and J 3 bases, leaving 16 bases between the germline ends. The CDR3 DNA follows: TGTGCCAGTGGTAAAGGGGTTACGGACACTGAAGCTTTCTTT. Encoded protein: CASGKGVTDTEAFF.

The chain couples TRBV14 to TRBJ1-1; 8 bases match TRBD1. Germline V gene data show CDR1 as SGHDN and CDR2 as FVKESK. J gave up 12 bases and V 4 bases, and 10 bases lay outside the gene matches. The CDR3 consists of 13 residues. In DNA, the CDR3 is TGTGCCAGCAGCCCCGGACAGGGACGGGTACCTTTCTTT. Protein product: CASSPGQGRVPFF.

The CDR3 loop is CASTGAGGRTGELFF. The CDR3 DNA sequence: TGTGCCAGCACGGGAGCGGGAGGGAGAACCGGGGAGCTGTTTTTT. The chain has TRBV6-5 and TRBJ2-2, with TRBD2 matching over 10 bases. With V trimmed by 7 bases and J by 5 bases, 7 bases remained unmatched. Germline CDR1 MNHEY, CDR2 SVGAGI. CDR3 length: 15 amino acids.

The CDR3 sequence: CASSPTERGDTDTQYF. CDR3 nucleotide sequence: TGTGCCAGCAGCCCTACCGAGCGGGGGGACACAGATACGCAGTATTTT. The chain recombines TRBV4-2 with TRBJ2-3; 9 nucleotides line up with TRBD2. The CDR3 contains 16 residues. Germline V gene lookup returns CDR1 LGHNA and CDR2 YNFKEQ. V was clipped by 4 bases and J by 2 bases; unmatched bases: 7.

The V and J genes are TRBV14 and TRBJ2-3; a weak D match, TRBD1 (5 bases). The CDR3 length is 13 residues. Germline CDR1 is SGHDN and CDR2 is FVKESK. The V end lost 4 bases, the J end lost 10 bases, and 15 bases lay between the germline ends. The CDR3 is CASSREPDTSQYF. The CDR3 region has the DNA TGTGCCAGCAGCCGGGAACCGGACACCTCGCAGTATTTT.

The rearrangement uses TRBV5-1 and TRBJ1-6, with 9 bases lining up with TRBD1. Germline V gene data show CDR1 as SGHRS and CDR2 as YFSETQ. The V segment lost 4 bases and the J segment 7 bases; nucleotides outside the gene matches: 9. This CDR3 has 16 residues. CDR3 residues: CASSAGTGWGNSPLHF. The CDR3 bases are TGCGCCAGCAGCGCCGGGACAGGGTGGGGAAATTCACCCCTCCACTTT.

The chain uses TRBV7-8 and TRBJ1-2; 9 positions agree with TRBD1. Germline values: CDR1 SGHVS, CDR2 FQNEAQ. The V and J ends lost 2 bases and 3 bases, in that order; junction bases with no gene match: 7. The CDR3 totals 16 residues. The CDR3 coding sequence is TGTGCCAGCAGCTTACTTCAAGGACAGGGGCACTATGGCTACACCTTC. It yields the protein CASSLLQGQGHYGYTF.